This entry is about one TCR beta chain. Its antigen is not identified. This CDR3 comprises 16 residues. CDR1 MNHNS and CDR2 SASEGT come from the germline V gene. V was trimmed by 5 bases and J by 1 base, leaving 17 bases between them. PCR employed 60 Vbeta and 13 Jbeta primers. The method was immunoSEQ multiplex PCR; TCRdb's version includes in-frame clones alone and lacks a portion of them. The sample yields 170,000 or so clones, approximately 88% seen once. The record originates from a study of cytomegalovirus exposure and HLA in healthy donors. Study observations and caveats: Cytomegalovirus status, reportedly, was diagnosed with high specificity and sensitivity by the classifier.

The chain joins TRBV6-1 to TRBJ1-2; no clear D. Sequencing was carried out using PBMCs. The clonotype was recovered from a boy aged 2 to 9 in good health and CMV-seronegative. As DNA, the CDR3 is TGTGCCAGCAGTCAAGGGTGGCAACCCCTTAACTATGGCTACACCTTC. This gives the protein CASSQGWQPLNYGYTF.